These T cell receptor beta chains were read from a single sample in a study of Graves' ophthalmopathy and Graves' hyperthyroidism. TCRdb fed the multiplex PCR reads into MiXCR, producing one record per CDR3 protein. The sample includes about 620,000 distinct CDR3 sequences, around a fifth of them seen just once. The sequencing input was peripheral blood. Source of these receptors: a woman younger than 30 with stable Graves' hyperthyroidism. Some clones in this sample may be carry-over from other donors' samples. Each CDR3 is given with its conserved first and last residue. The D gene is left open where the match is weak. Size is stated for part of the rows, as once, few or many counts, or as a class when the clone is expanded.

clone size: many; D gene: TRBD2; J gene: TRBJ2-5; V gene: TRBV6-5; CDR3 protein: CASSPSGDGTQYF; CDR3 DNA: TGTGCCAGCAGCCCTAGCGGGGACGGTACCCAGTACTTC
clone size: few; D gene: TRBD1; J gene: TRBJ1-1; V gene: TRBV2; CDR3 protein: CASRGEYGTGEAFF; CDR3 DNA: TGTGCCAGCAGGGGGGAATACGGGACAGGGGAAGCTTTCTTT
clone size: many; D gene: -; J gene: TRBJ2-2; V gene: TRBV11-1; CDR3 protein: CASTLGPNTGELFF; CDR3 DNA: TGTGCCAGCACCCTGGGGCCTAACACCGGGGAGCTGTTTTTT
clone size: few; D gene: -; J gene: TRBJ1-2; V gene: TRBV6-1; CDR3 protein: CASSRRDGYTF; CDR3 DNA: TGTGCCAGCAGCCGCCGTGATGGCTACACCTTC
clone size: -; D gene: -; J gene: TRBJ1-1; V gene: TRBV15; CDR3 protein: CATSRAPLPGFTEAFF; CDR3 DNA: TGTGCCACCAGCAGAGCCCCCCTACCGGGTTTCACTGAAGCTTTCTTT
clone size: many; D gene: TRBD1; J gene: TRBJ2-7; V gene: TRBV6-1; CDR3 protein: CASSEDRGSNEQYF; CDR3 DNA: TGTGCCAGCAGTGAAGACAGGGGAAGCAACGAGCAGTACTTC
clone size: -; D gene: TRBD1; J gene: TRBJ1-5; V gene: TRBV6-1; CDR3 protein: CASSPLTGVSNQPQHF; CDR3 DNA: TGTGCCAGCAGTCCCCTGACAGGGGTTAGCAATCAGCCCCAGCATTTT
clone size: many; D gene: -; J gene: TRBJ2-7; V gene: TRBV29-1; CDR3 protein: CSVEDRMGAPRDEQYF; CDR3 DNA: TGCAGCGTTGAAGATCGGATGGGGGCCCCGAGGGACGAGCAGTACTTC
clone size: -; D gene: TRBD1; J gene: TRBJ2-1; V gene: TRBV28; CDR3 protein: CASSFRDSNEQFF; CDR3 DNA: TGTGCCAGCAGTTTTCGGGACAGCAATGAGCAGTTCTTC
clone size: -; D gene: TRBD2; J gene: TRBJ2-5; V gene: TRBV6-1; CDR3 protein: CASSEIAGGQETQYF; CDR3 DNA: TGTGCCAGCAGTGAAATAGCGGGGGGTCAAGAGACCCAGTACTTC
clone size: many; D gene: -; J gene: TRBJ1-3; V gene: TRBV7-6; CDR3 protein: CASSLSPTANSGNTIYF; CDR3 DNA: TGTGCCAGCAGCTTGTCCCCAACAGCAAACTCTGGAAACACCATATATTTT
clone size: -; D gene: TRBD1; J gene: TRBJ1-1; V gene: TRBV19; CDR3 protein: CASMWTGRNTEAFF; CDR3 DNA: TGTGCCAGTATGTGGACAGGAAGGAACACTGAAGCTTTCTTT
clone size: many; D gene: -; J gene: TRBJ1-1; V gene: TRBV29-1; CDR3 protein: CSVPRGAEAFF; CDR3 DNA: TGCAGCGTCCCCCGGGGGGCTGAAGCTTTCTTT
clone size: many; D gene: TRBD1; J gene: TRBJ2-2; V gene: TRBV28; CDR3 protein: CASSPRDRGDTGELFF; CDR3 DNA: TGTGCCAGCAGTCCCAGGGACAGGGGAGACACCGGGGAGCTGTTTTTT
clone size: -; D gene: -; J gene: TRBJ2-5; V gene: TRBV11-2; CDR3 protein: CASSLLTSLSETQYF; CDR3 DNA: TGTGCCAGCAGCTTATTAACTAGCTTGTCAGAGACCCAGTACTTC
clone size: -; D gene: -; J gene: TRBJ1-2; V gene: TRBV15; CDR3 protein: CATSRLPGRDYGYTF; CDR3 DNA: TGTGCCACCAGCAGACTACCGGGACGTGACTATGGCTACACCTTC